Shown below are 12 T cell receptor beta chains from a single sample sequenced in a study of cytomegalovirus exposure and HLA in healthy donors. Vbeta (60) and Jbeta (13) primers were used in the PCR. Profiling relied on immunoSEQ multiplex PCR, and the TCRdb table lists in-frame clones only, not all of them. The data contain 150,000 to 180,000 clones, approximately 80% of them singletons. The sequenced sample consisted of PBMCs. All receptors derive from a man aged 30-40 years in good health and CMV-seropositive.

Concerning this clone itself: Mismatch with germline at one junction end may stem from a read error. The rearrangement links TRBV7-7 to TRBJ2-1; possible D gene TRBD2, 6 bases. This CDR3 is 14 amino acids long. Per germline, CDR1 SSHAT and CDR2 FNYEAQ (reference sequence). CDR3 loop: CASSLAEGTNEQFF. DNA of the CDR3: TGTGCTAGCAGCTTAGCGGAGGGGACCAATGAGCAGTTCTTC. Complete variable domain (other parts from reference TRBV7-7 and TRBJ2-1): GAGVSQSPRYKVTKRGQDVTLRCDPISSHATLYWYQQALGQGPEFLTYFNYEAQPDKSGLPSDRFSAERPEGSISTLTIQRTEQRDSAMYRCASSLAEGTNEQFFGPGTRLTVL.

The chain is built from TRBV6-1 and TRBJ1-1; D is ambiguous. Germline V gene lookup returns CDR1 MNHNS and CDR2 SASEGT. The CDR3 runs 12 residues. The V and J ends lost 2 bases and 10 bases respectively, with 11 bases between them. CDR3 in DNA: TGTGCCAGCAGTGAACCGGTGCCCCCAGCTTTCTTT. Its protein product is CASSEPVPPAFF.

The gene calls are TRBV5-1 and TRBJ2-1; TRBD2 aligns across 9 bases. Trimming removed 4 bases from V and 9 bases from J; junction bases left unmatched: 11. Looked up from germline, CDR1 is SGHRS and CDR2 is YFSETQ. This CDR3 region has 15 residues. This chain's CDR3 is CASSVSGSVISEQFF. As DNA, the CDR3 is TGCGCCAGCAGCGTTAGCGGGAGTGTTATTAGTGAGCAGTTCTTC.

On this clone itself: A junction end diverges from the germline sequence, so it may reflect a read error. The CDR3: CAISGPRRSSSGTWEQYF. CDR3 bases: TGTGCCATCAGCGGCCCGCGGCGATCGTCTAGCGGGACTTGGGAGCAGTACTTC. The chain carries TRBV7-9 and TRBJ2-7, with TRBD2 matching 9 bases. CDR3 length equals 18 residues. Germline V CDR1 and CDR2: SEHNR, FQNEAQ (reference sequence).

The rearrangement joins TRBV6-5 to TRBJ2-5, with 9 bases identical to TRBD1. The CDR3 has 14 residues. J gave up 3 bases and V 5 bases, and 4 bases lay outside the gene matches. CDR1 and CDR2 from the germline V gene are MNHEY and SVGAGI. The CDR3 DNA follows: TGTGCCAGCAGTCCAGGGACAGGGAAAGAGACCCAGTACTTC. Translated, it gives CASSPGTGKETQYF.

The chain links TRBV28 to TRBJ2-1, with TRBD1 identical over 7 bases. CDR1 MDHEN and CDR2 SYDVKM come from the germline V gene. There are 15 residues in the CDR3. V was clipped by 6 bases and J by 7 bases; unmatched bases: 12. Written as DNA, the CDR3 is TGTGCCAGCAGCCTACTGCAGGGGGTTTTGAATGAGCAGTTCTTC. Amino acid sequence: CASSLLQGVLNEQFF.

V and J are TRBV4-1 and TRBJ2-5, with D possibly TRBD2 on 5 matching bases. The J call is doubtful: the DNA matches TRBJ2-7 better. Looked up from germline, CDR1 is MGHRA and CDR2 is YSYEKL. The CDR3 extends over 13 amino acids. The chain's CDR3 is CASSQGPGNEQYF. The CDR3 DNA reads as TGCGCCAGCAGCCAAGGGCCCGGGAACGAGCAGTACTTC.

The CDR3 here is CASSVRTGWANTEAFF. The CDR3 nucleotides read TGTGCCAGTAGTGTCAGGACAGGGTGGGCGAACACTGAAGCTTTCTTT. This chain joins TRBV19 and TRBJ1-1, with TRBD1 identical over 8 bases. Trimming removed 5 bases from V and 1 base from J; junction bases left unmatched: 9. The CDR3 extends over 16 amino acids. Germline values: CDR1 LNHDA, CDR2 SQIVND (reference sequence).

This sequence joins TRBV5-4 and TRBJ2-1, with D possibly being TRBD1 (6 bases). Trimming left V 4 bases short and J 4 bases short, with 12 bases between. The CDR3 contains 14 residues. CDR1 is SGHNT and CDR2 is YYREEE in the germline V gene (reference sequence). The CDR3 bases are TGTGCCAGCAGCCATGACAGGTCTTACAATGAGCAGTTCTTC. Its translation is CASSHDRSYNEQFF.

J is TRBJ2-5 and V is TRBV5-4; TRBD2 is a possible D gene (5 bases). TRBJ2-7 matches the DNA end more closely, so the J call is doubtful. The CDR3 is 14 amino acids. From germline, CDR1 is SGHNT and CDR2 YYREEE (reference sequence). CDR3 bases: TGTGCCAGCAGCCTCGGAGGCCGCTCCTACGAGCAGTACTTC. Encoded protein: CASSLGGRSYEQYF.

V is TRBV11-2 and J is TRBJ1-2, with TRBD1 matching over 10 bases. The CDR3 extends over 13 amino acids. Germline CDR1 is SGHAT and CDR2 is FQNNGV. The V and J ends lost 4 bases and 7 bases, in that order; junction bases with no gene match: 3. CDR3 sequence: CASSSDRGGGYTF. The DNA of the CDR3 is TGTGCCAGCAGCTCGGACAGGGGGGGTGGCTACACCTTC.

This clone appeared a few times. The chain employs TRBV5-6 and TRBJ1-5; D is possibly TRBD1 (5 bases). CDR3 length: 15 residues. V dropped 2 bases and J dropped 4 bases, with 13 bases sitting between them. CDR1 is SGHDT, CDR2 YYEEEE, per germline. CDR3 in DNA: TGTGCCAGCAGCTTTGGGGGAGGAAAAAATCAGCCCCAGCATTTT. This sequence encodes CASSFGGGKNQPQHF.